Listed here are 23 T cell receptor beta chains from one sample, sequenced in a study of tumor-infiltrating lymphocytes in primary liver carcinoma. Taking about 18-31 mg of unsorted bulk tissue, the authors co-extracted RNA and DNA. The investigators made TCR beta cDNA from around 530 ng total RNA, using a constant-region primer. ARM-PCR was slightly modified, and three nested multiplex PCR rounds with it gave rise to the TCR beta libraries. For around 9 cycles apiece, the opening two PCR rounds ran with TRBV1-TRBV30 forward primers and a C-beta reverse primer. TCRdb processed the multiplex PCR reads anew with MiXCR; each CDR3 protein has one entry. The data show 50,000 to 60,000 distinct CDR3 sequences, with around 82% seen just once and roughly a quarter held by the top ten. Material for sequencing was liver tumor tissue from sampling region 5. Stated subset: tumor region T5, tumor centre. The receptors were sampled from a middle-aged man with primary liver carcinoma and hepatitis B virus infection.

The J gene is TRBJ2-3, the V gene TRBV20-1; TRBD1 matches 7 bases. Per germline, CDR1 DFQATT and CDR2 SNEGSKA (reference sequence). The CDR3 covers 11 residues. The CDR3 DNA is TGCAGCGCGACAACAGGGGACCGGCAGTATTTT. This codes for CSATTGDRQYF.

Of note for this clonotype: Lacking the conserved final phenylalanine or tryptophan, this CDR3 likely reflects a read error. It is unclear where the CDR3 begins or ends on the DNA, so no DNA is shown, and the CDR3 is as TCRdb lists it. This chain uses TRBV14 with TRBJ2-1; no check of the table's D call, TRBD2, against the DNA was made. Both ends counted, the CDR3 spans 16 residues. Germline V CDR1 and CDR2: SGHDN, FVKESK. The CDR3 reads CASSAVAGWVVNEQFS.

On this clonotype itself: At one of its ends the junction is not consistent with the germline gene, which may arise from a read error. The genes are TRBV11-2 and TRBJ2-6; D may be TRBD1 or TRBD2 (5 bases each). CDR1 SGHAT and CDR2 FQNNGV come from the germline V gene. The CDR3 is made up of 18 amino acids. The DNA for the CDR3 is TGTGTCAGCAGCAGCTGGGTACCAAATCTCTCTGGGACCAACGTCCTGGCTTTC. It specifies CVSSSWVPNLSGTNVLAF. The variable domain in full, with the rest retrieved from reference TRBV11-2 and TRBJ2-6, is EAGVAQSPRYKIIEKRQSVAFWCNPISGHATLYWYQQILGQGPKLLIQFQNNGVVDDSQLPKDRFSAERLKGVDSTLKIQPAKLEDSAVYLCVSSSWVPNLSGTNVLAFGAGSRLTVL.

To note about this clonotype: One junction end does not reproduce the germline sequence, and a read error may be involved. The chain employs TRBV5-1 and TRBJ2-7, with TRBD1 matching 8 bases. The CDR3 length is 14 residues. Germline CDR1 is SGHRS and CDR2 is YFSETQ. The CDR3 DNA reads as TGCGCGAGCAGCTTACGGGCAGGGGGCGACGAGCAGTACTTC. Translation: CASSLRAGGDEQYF.

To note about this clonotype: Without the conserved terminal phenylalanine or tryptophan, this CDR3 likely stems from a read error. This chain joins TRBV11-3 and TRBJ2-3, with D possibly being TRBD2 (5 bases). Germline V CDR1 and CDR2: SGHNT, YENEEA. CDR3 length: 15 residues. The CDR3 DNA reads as TGTACCAGCAGTCCCGGAGAGGGAGGCACAGATACGCAGTATTTA. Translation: CTSSPGEGGTDTQYL.

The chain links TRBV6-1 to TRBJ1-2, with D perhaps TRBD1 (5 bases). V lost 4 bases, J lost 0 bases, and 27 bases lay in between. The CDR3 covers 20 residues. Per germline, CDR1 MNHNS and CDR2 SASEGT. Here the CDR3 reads CASSGSRAGIKAETNYGYTF. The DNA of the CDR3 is TGTGCCAGCAGTGGGTCAAGGGCAGGGATAAAGGCAGAGACTAACTATGGCTACACCTTC.

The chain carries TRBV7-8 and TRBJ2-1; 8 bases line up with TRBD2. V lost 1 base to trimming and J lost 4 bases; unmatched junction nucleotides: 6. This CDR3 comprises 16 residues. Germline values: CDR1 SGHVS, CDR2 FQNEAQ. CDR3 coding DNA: TGTGCCAGCAGCTTAGGAGTAGCGGGGAAATACAATGAGCAGTTCTTC. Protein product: CASSLGVAGKYNEQFF. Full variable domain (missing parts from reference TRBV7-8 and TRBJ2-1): GAGVSQSPRYKVAKRGQDVALRCDPISGHVSLFWYQQALGQGPEFLTYFQNEAQLDKSGLPSDRFFAERPEGSVSTLKIQRTQQEDSAVYLCASSLGVAGKYNEQFFGPGTRLTVL.

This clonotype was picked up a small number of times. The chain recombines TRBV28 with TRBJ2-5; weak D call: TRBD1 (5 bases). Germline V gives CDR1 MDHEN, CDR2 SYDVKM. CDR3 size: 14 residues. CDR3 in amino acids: CGNSFLGDAETQYF. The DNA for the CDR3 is TGTGGCAACAGTTTTCTAGGGGATGCGGAGACCCAGTACTTC.

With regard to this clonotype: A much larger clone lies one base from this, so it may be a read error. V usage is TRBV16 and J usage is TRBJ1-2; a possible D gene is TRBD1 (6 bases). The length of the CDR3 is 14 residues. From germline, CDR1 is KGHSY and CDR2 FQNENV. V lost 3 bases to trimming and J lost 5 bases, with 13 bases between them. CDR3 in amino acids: CASSQGGVLYGYTF. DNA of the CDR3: TGTGCCAGCAGCCAGGGGGGCGTCCTTTATGGCTACACCTTC.

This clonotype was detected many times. The CDR3 loop is CSVEGLDRVGTGELFF. DNA of the CDR3: TGCAGCGTTGAAGGGTTGGACAGGGTGGGCACCGGGGAGCTGTTTTTT. The chain employs TRBV29-1 and TRBJ2-2, with 8 positions matching TRBD1. The CDR3 is 16 amino acids. Losses at the gene ends were 1 base for V and 4 bases for J; bases not matched to a gene: 8. CDR1 SQVTM and CDR2 ANQGSEA come from the germline V gene.

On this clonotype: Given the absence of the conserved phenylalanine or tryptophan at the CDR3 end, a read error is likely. CDR3 coding DNA: TGTGCCAGCAGTTCTGGAGAAGGAGACTACGAGCAGTACTTA. The encoded protein is CASSSGEGDYEQYL. The V and J genes are TRBV11-3 and TRBJ2-7; D remains ambiguous. Trimming pared 6 bases from V and 3 bases from J, leaving 15 bases between. CDR3 length: 14 amino acids. Germline V gene data show CDR1 as SGHNT and CDR2 as YENEEA.

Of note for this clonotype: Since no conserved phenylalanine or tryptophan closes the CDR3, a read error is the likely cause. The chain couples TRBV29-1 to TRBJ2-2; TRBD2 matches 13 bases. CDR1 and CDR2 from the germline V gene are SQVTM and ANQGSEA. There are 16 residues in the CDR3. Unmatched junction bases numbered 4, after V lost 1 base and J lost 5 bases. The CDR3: CSVEAGTSGITGELFS. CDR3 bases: TGCAGCGTTGAAGCAGGGACTAGCGGGATAACCGGGGAGCTGTTTTCT.

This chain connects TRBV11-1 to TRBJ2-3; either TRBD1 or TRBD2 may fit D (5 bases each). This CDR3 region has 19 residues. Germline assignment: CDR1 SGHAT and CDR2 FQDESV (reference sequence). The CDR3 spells CVSSSGGSSVGAHTDTQYF. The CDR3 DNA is TGTGTCAGTAGCTCTGGGGGAAGCTCTGTTGGAGCCCACACAGATACGCAGTATTTT.

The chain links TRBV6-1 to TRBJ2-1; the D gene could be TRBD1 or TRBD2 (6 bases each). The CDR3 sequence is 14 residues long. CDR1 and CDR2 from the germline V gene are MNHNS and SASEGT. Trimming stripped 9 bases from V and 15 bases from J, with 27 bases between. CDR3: CARDLGGSYNEWFF. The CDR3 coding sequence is TGTGCCAGAGACTTGGGGGGCTCCTACAATGAGTGGTTCTTC.

CDR3 amino acids: CARSTGAGPYEQYF. CDR3 bases: TGTGCCAGGAGTACCGGGGCAGGACCCTACGAGCAGTACTTC. This chain connects TRBV6-1 to TRBJ2-7; D might be TRBD1 or TRBD2, each matching 5 bases. The germline CDR1 and CDR2 sequences are MNHNS and SASEGT. The CDR3 is made up of 14 amino acids. The V end was cut by 9 bases, the J end by 2 bases, with 17 bases between.

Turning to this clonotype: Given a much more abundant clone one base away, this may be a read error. The CDR3 bases are TGTGCCAGCAGTGGGGATGCCACCAACTATGGCTACACCTTC. Encoded protein: CASSGDATNYGYTF. This chain joins TRBV2 and TRBJ1-2; the D is unclear. The CDR3 covers 14 residues. V was shortened by 4 bases and J by 2 bases, with 11 bases between the two germline ends. The germline V gene has CDR1 SNHLY and CDR2 FYNNEI.

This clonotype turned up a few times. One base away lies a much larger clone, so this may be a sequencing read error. CDR3 sequence reads: CATSDPGTGLTNEQLF. The CDR3, as DNA: TGTGCCACCAGTGATCCCGGGACAGGGTTAACGAATGAGCAGCTCTTC. V gene TRBV24-1 combines with J gene TRBJ2-1; the match to TRBD1 covers 9 bases. Germline loops: CDR1 KGHDR, CDR2 SFDVKD. The CDR3 totals 16 residues.

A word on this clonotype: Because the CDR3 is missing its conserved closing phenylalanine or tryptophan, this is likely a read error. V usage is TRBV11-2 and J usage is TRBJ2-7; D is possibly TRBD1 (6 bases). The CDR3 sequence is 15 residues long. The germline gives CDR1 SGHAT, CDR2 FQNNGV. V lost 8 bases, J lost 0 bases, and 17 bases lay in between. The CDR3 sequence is CASDLDHRVSYEQYL. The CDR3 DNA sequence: TGTGCCAGCGACTTAGATCACAGGGTCTCCTACGAGCAGTACCTC.

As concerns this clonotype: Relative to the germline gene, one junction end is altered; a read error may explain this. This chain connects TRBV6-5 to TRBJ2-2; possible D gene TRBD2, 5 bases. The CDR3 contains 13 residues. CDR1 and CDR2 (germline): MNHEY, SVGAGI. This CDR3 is CASNYQETGELLF. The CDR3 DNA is TGTGCCAGCAATTACCAGGAGACCGGGGAGCTGCTTTTT.

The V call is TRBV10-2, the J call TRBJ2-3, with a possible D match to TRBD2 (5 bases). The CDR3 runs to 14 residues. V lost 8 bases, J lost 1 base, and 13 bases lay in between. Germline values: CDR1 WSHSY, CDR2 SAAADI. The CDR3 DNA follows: TGCGCCAGCTCAGATATGAGGGGCACAGATACGCAGTATTTT. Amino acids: CASSDMRGTDTQYF.

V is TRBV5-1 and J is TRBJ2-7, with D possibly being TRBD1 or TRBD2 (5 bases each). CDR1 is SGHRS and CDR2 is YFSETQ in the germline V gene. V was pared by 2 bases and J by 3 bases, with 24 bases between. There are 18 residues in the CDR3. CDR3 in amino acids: CASSFRISITGGSYEQYF. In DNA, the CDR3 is TGCGCCAGCAGCTTCAGGATTAGCATAACTGGGGGAAGCTACGAGCAGTACTTC. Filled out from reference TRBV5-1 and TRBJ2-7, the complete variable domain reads KAGVTQTPRYLIKTRGQQVTLSCSPISGHRSVSWYQQTPGQGLQFLFEYFSETQRNKGNFPGRFSGRQFSNSRSEMNVSTLELGDSALYLCASSFRISITGGSYEQYFGPGTRLTVT.

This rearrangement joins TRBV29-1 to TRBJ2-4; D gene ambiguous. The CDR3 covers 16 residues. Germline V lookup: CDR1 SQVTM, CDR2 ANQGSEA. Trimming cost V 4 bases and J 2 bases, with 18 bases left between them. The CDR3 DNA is TGCAGCGTTGTTGCCCCAAGCCGGCTAACCAAAAACATTCAGTACTTC. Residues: CSVVAPSRLTKNIQYF.

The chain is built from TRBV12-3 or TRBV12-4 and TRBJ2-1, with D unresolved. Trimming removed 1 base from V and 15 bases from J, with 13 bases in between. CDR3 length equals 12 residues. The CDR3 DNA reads TGTGCCAGCAGTTTAGATAACAATGAGAGGTTCTTC. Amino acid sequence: CASSLDNNERFF.